These 10 T cell receptor beta chains came from one sample sequenced in a study of T-cell reconstitution after alpha-beta-depleted transplantation in children. The authors prepared the TCRbeta library with unique molecular identifiers. In TCRdb, the PCR reads were re-called with MiXCR into one record per CDR3 protein. The sample lists around 450,000 distinct CDR3 sequences, 43% occurring once. This sample comprised PBMCs, obtained before TCRalphabeta/CD19-depleted stem cell transplant. Every receptor here comes from a girl aged 2 to 10 with aplastic anemia, due to receive a stem cell transplant.

This clonotype was observed at least ten times. The chain recombines TRBV7-2 with TRBJ1-4; no firm D call. The CDR3 consists of 14 residues. Germline loops: CDR1 SGHTA, CDR2 FQGNSA. Deletions cut 5 bases from V and 7 bases from J, with 14 bases between. CDR3 region: CASSPRVGFEKLFF. Written as DNA, the CDR3 is TGTGCCAGCAGCCCCCGGGTGGGATTTGAAAAACTGTTTTTT.

V gene TRBV5-1 combines with J gene TRBJ2-2; D gene unclear. Germline V gene lookup returns CDR1 SGHRS and CDR2 YFSETQ. The CDR3 runs to 14 residues. The ends were cut back, 6 bases at V and 0 bases at J, with 9 bases in the middle. CDR3 sequence reads: CASKETTNTGELFF. Here the CDR3 DNA reads TGCGCCAGCAAGGAGACAACGAACACCGGGGAGCTGTTTTTT.

DNA for the CDR3: TGTGCCAGCAGCCTTGGACTAGCCGATGAGCAGTTCTTC. Its protein product is CASSLGLADEQFF. The chain links TRBV7-3 to TRBJ2-1; 8 nucleotides agree with TRBD2. With V trimmed by 5 bases and J by 8 bases, 5 bases remained unmatched. The CDR3 has 13 amino acids. Per the germline V gene, CDR1 is SGHTA and CDR2 is FQGTGA.

The chain couples TRBV6-1 to TRBJ2-7; 9 positions match TRBD1. From germline, CDR1 is MNHNS and CDR2 SASEGT. The V segment lost 5 bases and the J segment 0 bases; nucleotides outside the gene matches: 8. CDR3 size: 16 residues. CDR3 loop: CASSLYTGGFSYEQYF. CDR3 in DNA: TGTGCCAGCAGTCTCTACACAGGGGGCTTCTCCTACGAGCAGTACTTC.

Only a few counts were recorded for this clonotype. The gene calls are TRBV20-1 and TRBJ2-3, with 10 bases matching TRBD2. The V and J ends lost 5 bases and 2 bases, in that order; junction bases with no gene match: 10. Germline CDR1 is DFQATT and CDR2 is SNEGSKA (reference sequence). There are 16 residues in the CDR3. The CDR3 sequence is CSAPVGAGGITDTQYF. The CDR3 region has the DNA TGCAGTGCTCCCGTGGGAGCGGGAGGGATCACAGATACGCAGTATTTT.

This clonotype has a count of ten or more. The V gene is TRBV11-2, the J gene TRBJ2-5, with 8 bases aligning to TRBD2. The V gene's germline CDR1 is SGHAT and CDR2 FQNNGV. The V segment lost 5 bases and the J segment 5 bases; nucleotides outside the gene matches: 13. The CDR3 is 16 amino acids. CDR3 sequence reads: CASSALTSGAGETQYF. The DNA of the CDR3 is TGTGCCAGCAGCGCCCTCACTAGCGGAGCTGGGGAGACCCAGTACTTC.

This sequence joins TRBV12-3 or TRBV12-4 and TRBJ1-5; D possibly corresponds to TRBD1 (5 bases). V was pared by 8 bases and J by 0 bases, with 11 bases between. The CDR3 loop spans 14 amino acids. CDR3 region: CASARGGSNQPQHF. The DNA of the CDR3 is TGTGCCAGCGCGCGTGGGGGTAGCAATCAGCCCCAGCATTTT.

This clonotype was counted a single time. V is TRBV4-1 and J is TRBJ1-1, with D perhaps matching TRBD1 (5 bases). CDR3 length: 15 residues. Trimming took 0 bases from V and 0 from J, leaving 8 bases between them. The germline V gene has CDR1 MGHRA and CDR2 YSYEKL. The CDR3 DNA reads TGCGCCAGCAGCCAAGAATCACAGGTGAACACTGAAGCTTTCTTT. It codes for CASSQESQVNTEAFF.

This clonotype was counted only a few times. The V gene is TRBV7-6, the J gene TRBJ2-3; 7 bases are shared with TRBD1. CDR1 and CDR2 from the germline V gene are SGHVS and FNYEAQ. This CDR3 is 16 amino acids long. V lost 5 bases to trimming and J lost 1 base; unmatched junction nucleotides: 9. In DNA form, the CDR3 reads TGTGCCAGCAGCCCTTTGCAGGGGGAAGGCACAGATACGCAGTATTTT. Its protein is CASSPLQGEGTDTQYF. Together with reference TRBV7-6 and TRBJ2-3, the CDR3 gives the full variable domain: GAGVSQSPRYKVTKRGQDVALRCDPISGHVSLYWYRQALGQGPEFLTYFNYEAQQDKSGLPNDRFSAERPEGSISTLTIQRTEQRDSAMYRCASSPLQGEGTDTQYFGPGTRLTVL.

This clonotype came up many times. This rearrangement joins TRBV20-1 to TRBJ2-4; 8 bases fit TRBD1. Germline assignment: CDR1 DFQATT and CDR2 SNEGSKA (reference sequence). The CDR3 runs 15 residues. V lost 3 bases and J lost 1; bases outside the gene matches: 5. The CDR3 nucleotides are TGCAGTGCTAGTTGGCAGGGGGCGGCCAAAAACATTCAGTACTTC. Its protein is CSASWQGAAKNIQYF.